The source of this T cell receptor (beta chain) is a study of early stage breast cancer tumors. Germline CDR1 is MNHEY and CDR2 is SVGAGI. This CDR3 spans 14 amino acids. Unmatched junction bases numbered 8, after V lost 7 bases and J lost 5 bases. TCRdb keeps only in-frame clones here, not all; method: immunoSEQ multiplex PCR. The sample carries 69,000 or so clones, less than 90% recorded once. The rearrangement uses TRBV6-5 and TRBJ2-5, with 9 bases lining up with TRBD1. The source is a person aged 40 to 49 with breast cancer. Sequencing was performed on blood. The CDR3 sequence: CASTPGQGAETQYF. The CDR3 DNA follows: TGTGCCAGCACCCCGGGACAGGGTGCGGAGACCCAGTACTTC.